The 21 T cell receptor beta chains presented below share a single source sample, sequenced in a study of response to subunit inactivated influenza vaccine. TCRdb itself ran the RT-PCR reads through MiXCR, one entry per CDR3 protein. Here the sample spans about 650,000 distinct CDR3 sequences, approximately 14% being singletons. This material consisted of PBMCs from blood, taken 11 to 12 days after vaccination. These receptors came from a man aged 50 or older who received an inactivated influenza vaccine.

In its sample, this clonotype was seen a few times. The V and J genes are TRBV4-1 and TRBJ2-7; 11 bases match TRBD1. In germline, CDR1 is MGHRA, CDR2 YSYEKL. CDR3 length equals 18 residues. The V gene end was trimmed by 1 base and the J gene end by 5 bases; junction bases not matched to a gene: 13. The CDR3 reads CASSQGGQGVAPANEQYF. CDR3 coding DNA: TGCGCCAGCAGCCAAGGGGGACAGGGGGTGGCCCCAGCGAACGAGCAGTACTTC.

The chain carries TRBV13 and TRBJ2-7; possible D gene TRBD1, 6 bases. This CDR3 is 17 amino acids long. Germline V gene sequence: CDR1 PRHDT, CDR2 FYEKMQ (reference sequence). Trimming removed 5 bases at V and 6 bases at J, with 26 bases between. CDR3 bases: TGTGCCAGCAGCCCCCGTTGGGGGCTAGCCCAAAGGGGCGAGCAGTACTTC. Amino acid sequence: CASSPRWGLAQRGEQYF.

V gene TRBV24-1 combines with J gene TRBJ2-4; 7 nucleotides align to TRBD1. CDR1 is KGHDR, CDR2 SFDVKD, per germline. The CDR3 runs to 15 residues. V lost 5 bases to trimming and J lost 3 bases; unmatched junction nucleotides: 6. The CDR3 spells CATSARDSSKNIQYF. As DNA, the CDR3 is TGTGCCACCAGTGCTCGGGACAGTAGCAAAAACATTCAGTACTTC.

This chain joins TRBV7-9 and TRBJ1-4, with D uncertain. There are 16 residues in the CDR3. V lost 4 bases and J 3 bases, leaving 15 bases between the germline ends. Germline V gives CDR1 SEHNR, CDR2 FQNEAQ (reference sequence). CDR3: CASSSPRRQANEKLFF. The CDR3 coding sequence is TGTGCCAGCAGCTCTCCCAGGAGGCAAGCTAATGAAAAACTGTTTTTT.

V and J are TRBV12-3 or TRBV12-4 and TRBJ1-3; 9 bases are a match to TRBD1. The CDR3 has 16 amino acids. V gave up 6 bases and J gave up 5 bases; unmatched junction bases: 11. CDR3 protein: CASRPPGQGNRNTIYF. The CDR3, as DNA: TGTGCCAGCAGACCTCCGGGACAGGGAAACAGAAACACCATATATTTT.

The chain uses TRBV4-1 and TRBJ2-5, with 12 bases aligning to TRBD2. Trimming cost V 3 bases and J 4 bases; bases outside gene matches: 3. The CDR3 spans 15 residues. The germline V gene encodes CDR1 MGHRA and CDR2 YSYEKL. CDR3 sequence (DNA): TGCGCCAGCAGCCACGAGGGACTAGCGGGAGAGACCCAGTACTTC. Translation: CASSHEGLAGETQYF.

This clonotype turned up a few times. The rearrangement links TRBV5-1 to TRBJ2-7; 9 positions agree with TRBD2. The V segment lost 1 base and the J segment 6 bases; nucleotides outside the gene matches: 14. The CDR3 has 17 residues. The germline V gene encodes CDR1 SGHRS and CDR2 YFSETQ. CDR3 bases: TGCGCCAGCAGCTTGAGGGGACCTGGAGCGGGAGGACGCGAGCAGTACTTC. It is translated as CASSLRGPGAGGREQYF.

This clonotype was found many times. The V and J genes are TRBV7-9 and TRBJ2-2; D is undetermined. CDR3 size: 13 residues. V lost 1 base to trimming and J lost 5 bases, with 5 bases between them. Germline CDR1 and CDR2: SEHNR and FQNEAQ (reference sequence). The CDR3 region is CASSLDGTGELFF. CDR3 bases: TGTGCCAGCAGCTTAGACGGTACCGGGGAGCTGTTTTTT.

The CDR3 region is CASSLRSSYGYTF. The CDR3, as DNA: TGTGCCAGCAGTTTAAGATCAAGCTATGGCTACACCTTC. The chain carries TRBV12-3 or TRBV12-4 and TRBJ1-2; D not resolved. There are 13 residues in the CDR3. V was shortened by 2 bases and J by 4 bases, with 8 bases between the two germline ends.

This clonotype has at least ten counts. This sequence joins TRBV6-2 or TRBV6-3 and TRBJ2-3; TRBD2 matches at 14 bases. This CDR3 region has 15 residues. V gave up 7 bases and J gave up 3 bases; unmatched junction bases: 3. Germline CDR1 and CDR2: MNHEY and SVGEGT. The CDR3 is CASTTSGRETDTQYF. The CDR3 bases are TGTGCCAGCACGACTAGCGGGAGGGAAACAGATACGCAGTATTTT.

This clonotype was counted a few times. This rearrangement joins TRBV3-1 to TRBJ2-1; tentatively, D is TRBD1 or TRBD2 (5 bases each). The germline V and J ends were trimmed by 3 bases and 3 bases, with 12 bases remaining between them. Germline loops: CDR1 LGHDT, CDR2 YNNKEL (reference sequence). There are 15 residues in the CDR3. DNA of the CDR3: TGTGCCAGCAGCCAGCCGGGACCGAGCTACAATGAGCAGTTCTTC. This translates into CASSQPGPSYNEQFF.

In this sample, this clonotype turned up a few times. The gene calls are TRBV20-1 and TRBJ2-2, with TRBD2 identical over 10 bases. There are 15 residues in the CDR3. Unmatched junction bases numbered 4, after V lost 6 bases and J lost 0 bases. Germline V gene lookup returns CDR1 DFQATT and CDR2 SNEGSKA (reference sequence). As DNA, the CDR3 is TGCAGTGCAATCCTAGCGGGAGCGAACACCGGGGAGCTGTTTTTT. Protein sequence: CSAILAGANTGELFF.

The chain carries TRBV7-8 and TRBJ2-7; tentatively, D is TRBD1 (5 bases). Germline V gene lookup returns CDR1 SGHVS and CDR2 FQNEAQ. The CDR3 runs to 14 residues. V was trimmed by 5 bases and J by 4 bases, leaving 15 bases between them. The CDR3 DNA is TGTGCCAGCAGCGACAAAACAGGAAAGTACGAGCAGTACTTC. Protein: CASSDKTGKYEQYF.

J is TRBJ2-7 and V is TRBV5-1; 9 bases fit TRBD2. Losses at the gene ends were 0 bases for V and 6 bases for J; bases not matched to a gene: 10. The CDR3 is 16 amino acids. Germline V gives CDR1 SGHRS, CDR2 YFSETQ. CDR3 DNA: TGCGCCAGCAGCTTGGATAGCGGGAGCTTTCCCTCCGAGCAGTACTTC. Translating gives CASSLDSGSFPSEQYF.

V and J are TRBV7-8 and TRBJ2-7; TRBD2 is a possible D gene (5 bases). Germline V gives CDR1 SGHVS, CDR2 FQNEAQ. The CDR3 runs to 14 residues. Trimming removed 2 bases from V and 3 bases from J, with 11 bases in between. CDR3 region: CASSLRRAYYEQYF. The CDR3 nucleotides are TGTGCCAGCAGCTTAAGGCGGGCTTACTACGAGCAGTACTTC. The complete variable domain, with remaining parts taken from reference TRBV7-8 and TRBJ2-7, reads GAGVSQSPRYKVAKRGQDVALRCDPISGHVSLFWYQQALGQGPEFLTYFQNEAQLDKSGLPSDRFFAERPEGSVSTLKIQRTQQEDSAVYLCASSLRRAYYEQYFGPGTRLTVT.

This clonotype was counted between two and nine times. The V and J genes are TRBV5-4 and TRBJ1-5; D is unresolved. Looked up from germline, CDR1 is SGHNT and CDR2 is YYREEE (reference sequence). V gave up 2 bases and J gave up 0 bases, with 6 bases separating them. This CDR3 has 14 amino acids. The CDR3 sequence is CASSFGNSNQPQHF. The CDR3 DNA sequence: TGTGCCAGCAGCTTCGGAAATAGCAATCAGCCCCAGCATTTT.

This chain uses TRBV21-1 with TRBJ2-5; the D call TRBD2 from the table was never checked on the DNA. TRBV21-1 is reported as a pseudogene. The CDR3 runs to 17 residues. The CDR3 bases are TGTGCCAGCAGCAAAGAGGGGGGCGTAGCGGGAGACGGGACCCAGTACTTC. This gives the protein CASSKEGGVAGDGTQYF.

This clonotype appeared many times. The chain joins TRBV25-1 to TRBJ2-7; 10 bases fit TRBD1. Trimming at V came to 5 bases and at J to 4 bases, leaving 8 bases not matched to a gene. Germline CDR1 reads MGHDK; CDR2 reads SYGVNS. This CDR3 is 15 amino acids long. CDR3 bases: TGTGCCAGCAGTCCCCGGACAGGGGGTCTATACGAGCAGTACTTC. Residues: CASSPRTGGLYEQYF.

In its sample, this clonotype was seen a few times. The genes are TRBV5-6 and TRBJ1-6; perhaps TRBD1 as D (6 bases). This CDR3 region has 13 residues. Germline V lookup: CDR1 SGHDT, CDR2 YYEEEE. V lost 4 bases and J 13 bases, leaving 15 bases between the germline ends. The chain's CDR3 is CASSLDSSFPLHF. For the CDR3, the DNA is TGTGCCAGCAGCCTGGACAGCTCCTTTCCCCTCCACTTT.

V is TRBV9 and J is TRBJ2-7, with 9 bases identical to TRBD2. This CDR3 is built from 16 residues. J lost 4 bases, V lost 0 bases, and 8 bases had no gene match. Germline assignment: CDR1 SGDLS and CDR2 YYNGEE. CDR3 amino acids: CASSVEGLAGMYEQYF. CDR3 nucleotide sequence: TGTGCCAGCAGCGTAGAGGGACTAGCTGGAATGTACGAGCAGTACTTC.

This clonotype was counted only a few times. The rearrangement joins TRBV5-1 to TRBJ2-7; D possibly corresponds to TRBD1 (6 bases). V was cut by 0 bases and J by 5 bases, with 15 bases left in between. The CDR3 is 15 residues long. Germline V gene data show CDR1 as SGHRS and CDR2 as YFSETQ. The CDR3 sequence is CASSLATGPWNEQYF. The CDR3, as DNA: TGCGCCAGCAGCTTGGCGACAGGCCCTTGGAACGAGCAGTACTTC.